This T cell receptor (beta chain) was profiled in a study of radiotherapy plus CTLA-4 blockade in lung cancer. Study results and limitations: Radiotherapy with ipilimumab was followed by blood expansion of tumor-derived clones.

As to this clone: The antigen remains undetermined.

The method was immunoSEQ multiplex PCR; TCRdb's version includes in-frame clones alone and lacks a portion of them. Here the sample spans about 50,000 clones, approximately 81% being singletons. The V gene's germline CDR1 is LGHNA and CDR2 YNFKEQ. Trimming removed 3 bases from V and 3 bases from J, with 15 bases in between. The CDR3 consists of 16 residues. This TCR derives from a human donor with non-small cell lung cancer whose response to radiotherapy plus ipilimumab could not be evaluated. The sequenced sample was peripheral blood, obtained from a patient treated with radiotherapy plus ipilimumab. This sequence joins TRBV4-2 and TRBJ2-1; tentative D call: TRBD2 (6 bases). CDR3 region: CASSQGGLDYYNEQFF. In DNA, the CDR3 is TGTGCCAGCAGCCAGGGAGGACTTGACTACTACAATGAGCAGTTCTTC.